This T cell receptor (beta chain) was obtained from a study of naive CD8 T cells in extremely preterm neonates. Blood donors were healthy children aged 16-56 months and healthy nonsmoking adults. Sorting kept Annexin V-negative CD3+CD8+CD45RA+CCR7+ naive T cells. Sequenced by immunoSEQ multiplex PCR; TCRdb stores in-frame clones only, minus some. The sample consists of more than 4,500 clones, 95% to 98% of them appearing once. Details on this clone: As yet, its antigen is unknown.

Study findings and constraints: Preterm CDR3s were shorter than older groups', with fewer N additions and less trimming. Term neonates around 0.39%, young children about 0.031%, adults approximately 0.0091%; preterm neonates shared approximately 2.5%.

Germline CDR1 MDHEN, CDR2 SYDVKM. The CDR3 length is 17 residues. The ends lost 6 bases at V and 0 bases at J; junction bases unmatched: 11. This chain uses TRBV28 with TRBJ1-1, with 9 bases aligning to TRBD1. This clonotype was sampled from a human donor in good health. Sample: naive CD8+ T cells from blood. CDR3 sequence (DNA): TGTGCCAGCAGCCGCGGACAGGGGAGAGGATTGAACACTGAAGCTTTCTTT. This sequence encodes CASSRGQGRGLNTEAFF.